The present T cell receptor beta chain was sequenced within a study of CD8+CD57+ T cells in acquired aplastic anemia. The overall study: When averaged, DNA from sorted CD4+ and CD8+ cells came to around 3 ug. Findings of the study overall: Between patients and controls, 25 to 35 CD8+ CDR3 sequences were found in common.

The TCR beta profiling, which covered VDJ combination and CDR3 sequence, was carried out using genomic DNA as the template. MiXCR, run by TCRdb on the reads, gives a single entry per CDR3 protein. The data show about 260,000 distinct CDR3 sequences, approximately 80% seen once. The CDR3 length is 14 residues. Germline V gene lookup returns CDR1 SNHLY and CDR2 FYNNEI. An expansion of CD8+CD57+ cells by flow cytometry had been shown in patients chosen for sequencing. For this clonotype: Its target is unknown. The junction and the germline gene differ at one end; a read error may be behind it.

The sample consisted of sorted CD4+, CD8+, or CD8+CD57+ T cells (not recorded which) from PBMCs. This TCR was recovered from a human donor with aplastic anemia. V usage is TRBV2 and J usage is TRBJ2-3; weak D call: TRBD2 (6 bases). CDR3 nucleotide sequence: TGTGCCAGCAGTTTTGCGGGGATTCCCGATCAGCTCTTCTTT. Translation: CASSFAGIPDQLFF.